This TCR beta chain was captured in a study of T cell changes during pregnancy in multiple sclerosis (dated by TCRdb to the late 2010s). In terms of the full investigation: The study examined how the T cell repertoire changed over the course of pregnancy in women with multiple sclerosis.

The library was generated by the immunoSEQ multiplex PCR assay. The table comes from immuneACCESS by way of TCRdb, which keeps in-frame sequences with V and J called. Part of the clones is missing from these tables; in studies checked, under half for an unresolved V gene and the rest for unknown reasons. This sample gives around 16,000 clones in total; approximately 80% of them show up just once. The ten largest make up about 17% of the sample. V is cut back by 1 base and J by 4 bases, with 6 bases in the junction unmatched. CDR1 and CDR2 (LGHNA, YNFKEQ) derive from the germline V gene. Taken from cysteine to phenylalanine, the CDR3 has 15 residues. Of the read, only the CDR3 DNA is kept; its 45 bases are in frame from base 1. With respect to this clone: Its antigen has not been determined. No much larger clone exists at a distance of one base, and base qualities are not known.

This sequence was found in a female donor in good health, enrolled as a control in a pregnancy study. The sample consisted of CD8+ T cells from peripheral blood mononuclear cells, taken after pregnancy. The sequence joins TRBV4-2 to TRBJ1-2, with 7 central nucleotides matching TRBD1. The nucleotide sequence is given as TGTGCCAGCAGCCAAGTCGGGACAGAGCCCTATGGCTACACCTTC. This codes for CASSQVGTEPYGYTF.